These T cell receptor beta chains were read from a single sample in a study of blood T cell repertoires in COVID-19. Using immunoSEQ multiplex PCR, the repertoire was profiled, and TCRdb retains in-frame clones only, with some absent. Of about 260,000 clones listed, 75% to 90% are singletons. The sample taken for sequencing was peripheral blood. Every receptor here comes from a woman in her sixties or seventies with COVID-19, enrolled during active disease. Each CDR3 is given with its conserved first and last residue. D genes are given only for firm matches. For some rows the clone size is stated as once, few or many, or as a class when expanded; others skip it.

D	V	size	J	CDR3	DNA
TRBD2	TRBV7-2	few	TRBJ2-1	CASSFRASGSYNEQFF	TGTGCCAGCAGCTTTAGGGCTAGCGGATCCTACAATGAGCAGTTCTTC
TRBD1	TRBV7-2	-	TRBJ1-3	CASSSGQKVSGNTIYF	TGTGCCAGCAGCTCGGGACAGAAAGTCTCTGGAAACACCATATATTTT
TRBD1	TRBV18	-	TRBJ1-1	CASSRTGSGTEAFF	TGTGCCAGCTCGCGGACAGGGTCCGGTACTGAAGCTTTCTTT
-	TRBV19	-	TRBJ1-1	CASTRDSTMNTEAFF	TGTGCCAGTACTCGTGACAGTACCATGAACACTGAAGCTTTCTTT
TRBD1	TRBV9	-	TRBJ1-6	CASSPQGVTYNSPLHF	TGTGCCAGCAGCCCACAGGGGGTCACCTATAATTCACCCCTCCACTTT
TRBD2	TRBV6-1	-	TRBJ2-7	CASREAGGRTYEQYF	TGTGCCAGCAGGGAAGCGGGAGGGCGGACCTACGAGCAGTACTTC
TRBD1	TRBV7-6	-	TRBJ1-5	CASSDRGFGNQPQHF	TGTGCCAGCAGCGACAGGGGGTTTGGCAATCAGCCCCAGCATTTT
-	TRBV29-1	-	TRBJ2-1	CSADGGDEQFF	TGCAGCGCCGACGGGGGAGATGAGCAGTTCTTC
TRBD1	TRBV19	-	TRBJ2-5	CASSNSGQGAPETQYF	TGTGCCAGTAGCAATAGCGGACAGGGGGCTCCAGAGACCCAGTACTTC
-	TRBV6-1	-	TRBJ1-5	CASSEVGGGQPQHF	TGTGCCAGCAGTGAAGTTGGGGGAGGTCAGCCCCAGCATTTT
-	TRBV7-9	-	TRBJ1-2	CASSGSGGQIYGYTF	TGTGCCAGCAGCGGATCCGGGGGGCAGATCTATGGCTACACCTTC
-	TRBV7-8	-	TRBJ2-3	CASSLSRWTDTQYF	TGTGCCAGCAGCTTATCGCGCTGGACAGATACGCAGTATTTT
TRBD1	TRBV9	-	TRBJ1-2	CASSGNRQGDGYTF	TGTGCCAGCAGCGGAAATCGACAGGGCGATGGCTACACCTTC
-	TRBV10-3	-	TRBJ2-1	CAISESLVQFF	TGTGCCATCAGTGAGTCACTCGTCCAGTTCTTC
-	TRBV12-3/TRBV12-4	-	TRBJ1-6	CATQGSYNSPLHF	TGTGCCACCCAGGGTTCCTATAATTCACCCCTCCACTTT
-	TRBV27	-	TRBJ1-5	CASSYREDQPQHF	TGTGCCAGCAGTTACAGAGAAGATCAGCCCCAGCATTTT
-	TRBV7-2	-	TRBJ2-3	CAAVQKNTDTQYF	TGTGCCGCGGTCCAGAAAAACACAGATACGCAGTATTTT
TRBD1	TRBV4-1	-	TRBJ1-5	CASSRQGHQPQHF	TGCGCCAGCAGCCGACAGGGACATCAGCCCCAGCATTTT
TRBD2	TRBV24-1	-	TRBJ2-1	CATGKERDGEQFF	TGTGCCACCGGCAAGGAGCGGGATGGTGAGCAGTTCTTC
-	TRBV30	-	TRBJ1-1	CAWRASGDAFF	TGTGCCTGGAGAGCCTCGGGTGACGCTTTCTTT
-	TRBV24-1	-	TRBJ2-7	CATSDKWTPEQYF	TGTGCCACCAGCGACAAGTGGACACCCGAGCAGTACTTC
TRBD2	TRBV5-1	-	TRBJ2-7	CASSLDPSGVYEQYF	TGCGCCAGCAGCTTGGACCCTAGCGGGGTTTACGAGCAGTACTTC
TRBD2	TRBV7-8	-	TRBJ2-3	CASSLPPGLAVVDTQYF	TGTGCCAGCAGCTTACCGCCGGGACTAGCGGTGGTAGATACGCAGTATTTT
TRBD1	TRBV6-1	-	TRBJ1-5	CASSEGTGSEPQHF	TGTGCCAGCAGTGAAGGGACAGGGAGTGAGCCCCAGCATTTT
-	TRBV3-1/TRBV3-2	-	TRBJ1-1	CASSRMGLADTEAFF	TGTGCCAGCAGCCGAATGGGACTTGCAGACACTGAAGCTTTCTTT
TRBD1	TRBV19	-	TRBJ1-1	CATGRQGRNTEAFF	TGTGCCACGGGAAGACAGGGACGGAACACTGAAGCTTTCTTT
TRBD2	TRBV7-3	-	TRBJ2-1	CASSLTGTSQVARQFF	TGTGCCAGCAGCTTAACGGGGACTAGTCAGGTTGCCAGGCAGTTCTTC